The 27 T cell receptor beta chains below come from one sample, sequenced in a study of T cells after posttransplantation cyclophosphamide. Treatment was busulfan-fludarabine conditioning, a marrow graft, and cyclophosphamide on days +3 and +4. The protocol was immunoSEQ multiplex PCR, while the TCRdb copy is restricted to in-frame clones and leaves out a portion. The table shows roughly 17,000 clones, with about 77% occurring only once. The sequencing here drew on CD8+ T cells sorted from PBMCs, taken approximately 1,900 days after a stem cell transplant with posttransplant cyclophosphamide. Receptors originate from a female patient between 40 and 55 years old who received an allogeneic stem cell transplant from a related donor, was CMV-positive, and had no GVHD. The graft donor may have contributed some T cells.

The chain carries TRBV10-3 and TRBJ1-1; D is ambiguous. The germline CDR1 and CDR2 sequences are ENHRY and SYGVKD. The V and J ends lost 0 bases and 0 bases respectively, with 5 bases between them. This CDR3 has 14 residues. CDR3 residues: CAISESGMNTEAFF. The CDR3 region has the DNA TGTGCCATCAGTGAGTCCGGTATGAACACTGAAGCTTTCTTT.

The chain has TRBV5-1 and TRBJ1-2, with 8 positions matching TRBD1. The CDR3 runs to 12 residues. Germline CDR1 reads SGHRS; CDR2 reads YFSETQ. V lost 4 bases and J lost 9; bases outside the gene matches: 5. The chain's CDR3 is CASSDGQGSYTF. DNA of the CDR3: TGCGCCAGCAGCGACGGACAGGGAAGCTACACCTTC. Based on the CDR3 plus reference TRBV5-1 and TRBJ1-2, the full variable domain is KAGVTQTPRYLIKTRGQQVTLSCSPISGHRSVSWYQQTPGQGLQFLFEYFSETQRNKGNFPGRFSGRQFSNSRSEMNVSTLELGDSALYLCASSDGQGSYTFGSGTRLTVV.

The chain links TRBV4-3 to TRBJ2-1; possible D gene TRBD1, 5 bases. CDR1 and CDR2 from the germline V gene are LGHNA and YSLEER. V was clipped by 0 bases and J by 5 bases, with 11 bases between them. The CDR3 runs to 15 residues. This CDR3 is CASSQDGTGHNEQFF. CDR3 DNA sequence: TGCGCCAGCAGCCAAGATGGAACAGGCCACAATGAGCAGTTCTTC.

V and J are TRBV4-3 and TRBJ2-2; maybe TRBD1 (6 bases). The V gene's germline CDR1 is LGHNA and CDR2 YSLEER. Between the trimmed V and J ends, which lost 2 bases and 1 base, there was a span of 11 bases. The CDR3 covers 16 residues. CDR3 DNA: TGCGCCAGCAGCCAACATACAGGGATGAACACCGGGGAGCTGTTTTTT. Translation gives CASSQHTGMNTGELFF.

The chain uses TRBV7-9 and TRBJ2-3, with 8 positions matching TRBD1. Losses at the gene ends were 5 bases for V and 1 base for J; bases not matched to a gene: 14. Germline CDR1 and CDR2: SEHNR and FQNEAQ (reference sequence). There are 18 residues in the CDR3. DNA for the CDR3: TGTGCCAGCAGCCTCTCGCCTGGGCAGGGGGCGGGCACAGATACGCAGTATTTT. This codes for CASSLSPGQGAGTDTQYF.

Sample share makes this clone large. The genes are TRBV6-1 and TRBJ2-3, with TRBD2 matching over 9 bases. V was clipped by 7 bases and J by 2 bases; unmatched bases: 7. The length of the CDR3 is 15 residues. Germline V gene sequence: CDR1 MNHNS, CDR2 SASEGT. CDR3 coding DNA: TGTGCCAGCAACCCCCAGCGGGGGGTCACAGATACGCAGTATTTT. It is translated as CASNPQRGVTDTQYF.

J is TRBJ2-1 and V is TRBV4-1, with D possibly matching TRBD2 (5 bases). The CDR3 consists of 12 residues. Germline loops: CDR1 MGHRA, CDR2 YSYEKL. V was clipped by 8 bases and J by 6 bases, with 11 bases between them. CDR3 loop: CASGSRGNEQFF. CDR3 in DNA: TGCGCCAGCGGCTCCCGGGGCAATGAGCAGTTCTTC.

V is TRBV4-2 and J is TRBJ1-1; the match to TRBD1 covers 10 bases. Germline assignment: CDR1 LGHNA and CDR2 YNFKEQ. The CDR3 is 15 residues long. J was trimmed by 5 bases and V by 2 bases; bases with no gene match: 5. The CDR3 nucleotides are TGTGCCAGCAGCCAACGGGACAGGGGTTTAACTGAAGCTTTCTTT. As protein: CASSQRDRGLTEAFF.

The V gene is TRBV10-3, the J gene TRBJ1-1; D is unclear. The CDR3 has 14 amino acids. Germline CDR1 is ENHRY and CDR2 is SYGVKD. V was trimmed by 0 bases and J by 1 base, leaving 6 bases between them. CDR3 sequence: CAISESYTNTEAFF. The DNA for the CDR3 is TGTGCCATCAGTGAGTCATACACGAACACTGAAGCTTTCTTT.

The chain has TRBV4-3 and TRBJ2-7; the D gene is possibly TRBD2 (5 bases). This CDR3 is 15 amino acids long. Trimming pared 3 bases from V and 6 bases from J, leaving 18 bases between. Germline lookup yields CDR1 LGHNA and CDR2 YSLEER. Here the CDR3 DNA reads TGCGCCAGCAGCCACGGACTCGCCAACCCCTCCGAGCAGTACTTC. This translates into CASSHGLANPSEQYF.

The rearrangement joins TRBV4-1 to TRBJ1-2; possible D gene TRBD1, 5 bases. Germline V gene lookup returns CDR1 MGHRA and CDR2 YSYEKL. The CDR3 extends over 13 amino acids. Trimming took 6 bases from V and 1 from J, leaving 9 bases between them. CDR3: CASSQQVNYGYTF. DNA of the CDR3: TGCGCCAGCAGTCAACAGGTTAACTATGGCTACACCTTC.

The CDR3 sequence is CASSPGTASGNTIYF. The CDR3 bases are TGCGCCAGCAGCCCCGGGACAGCCTCTGGAAACACCATATATTTT. V usage is TRBV4-3 and J usage is TRBJ1-3, with 7 bases lining up with TRBD1. Trimming removed 4 bases from V and 0 bases from J; junction bases left unmatched: 3. The CDR3 sequence is 15 residues long. CDR1 and CDR2 from the germline V gene are LGHNA and YSLEER.

The chain uses TRBV27 and TRBJ2-7; D uncertain. CDR3 length equals 15 residues. V was clipped by 3 bases and J by 0 bases, with 12 bases between them. Per the germline V gene, CDR1 is MNHEY and CDR2 is SMNVEV (reference sequence). The CDR3 loop is CASSLTSHSSYEQYF. CDR3 in DNA: TGTGCCAGCAGTTTGACGTCCCACAGCTCCTACGAGCAGTACTTC.

This clone was observed a single time. The V call is TRBV11-2, the J call TRBJ1-2; no definite D call. Germline CDR1 and CDR2: SGHAT and FQNNGV. CDR3 length equals 15 residues. V dropped 1 base and J dropped 3 bases, with 12 bases sitting between them. CDR3 coding DNA: TGTGCCAGCAGCTTAGCCGTCGCCGCGGACTATGGCTACACCTTC. Its protein product is CASSLAVAADYGYTF. The variable domain in full, completed from reference TRBV11-2 and TRBJ1-2, reads EAGVAQSPRYKIIEKRQSVAFWCNPISGHATLYWYQQILGQGPKLLIQFQNNGVVDDSQLPKDRFSAERLKGVDSTLKIQPAKLEDSAVYLCASSLAVAADYGYTFGSGTRLTVV.

The V gene is TRBV7-2, the J gene TRBJ2-3; 9 bases are a match to TRBD2. This CDR3 contains 15 residues. CDR1 and CDR2 (germline): SGHTA, FQGNSA. V was pared by 3 bases and J by 2 bases, with 3 bases of the junction left unmatched. The CDR3 DNA sequence: TGTGCCAGCAGCTTTCCTAGCGGGGCCACAGATACGCAGTATTTT. Residues: CASSFPSGATDTQYF.

V is TRBV7-9 and J is TRBJ2-3; TRBD2 matches 7 bases. Germline CDR1 SEHNR, CDR2 FQNEAQ (reference sequence). The CDR3 is 16 residues long. The ends lost 5 bases at V and 0 bases at J; junction bases unmatched: 8. The CDR3 coding sequence is TGTGCCAGCAGCCCCGTTGGGGGGGAGAGCACAGATACGCAGTATTTT. Its protein is CASSPVGGESTDTQYF.

This clone came up a few times. V and J are TRBV27 and TRBJ2-1, with D tentatively TRBD2 (6 bases). Per germline, CDR1 MNHEY and CDR2 SMNVEV (reference sequence). The V gene lost 3 bases and the J gene lost 14 bases, with 14 bases spanning the gap. This CDR3 spans 12 amino acids. The CDR3 sequence: CASSFRGAGEFF. The CDR3 DNA follows: TGTGCCAGCAGTTTTCGGGGAGCGGGCGAGTTCTTC.

This clone was seen more than once but under ten times. The V and J genes are TRBV5-8 and TRBJ1-1; 8 bases align to TRBD1. CDR1 and CDR2 (germline): SGHTS, YDEGEE. With V trimmed by 3 bases and J by 1 base, 11 bases remained unmatched. This CDR3 spans 17 amino acids. CDR3 protein: CASSSLDRGNRNTEAFF. DNA for the CDR3: TGTGCCAGCAGCTCGCTCGACAGGGGTAATAGGAACACTGAAGCTTTCTTT.

This clone has a single count. This chain joins TRBV7-4 and TRBJ2-7, with 7 positions matching TRBD1. CDR1 is SGHVT and CDR2 is SQSDAQ in the germline V gene. The CDR3 covers 16 residues. V dropped 1 base and J dropped 4; count of bases not matched to a gene: 10. CDR3 sequence reads: CASSLGMGQTGYEQYF. The CDR3 DNA follows: TGTGCCAGCAGCTTAGGGATGGGACAGACCGGTTACGAGCAGTACTTC.

V and J are TRBV10-3 and TRBJ2-1; 8 bases map to TRBD1. V shed 3 bases, J shed 8 bases, and the junction held 3 bases outside the gene matches. Germline lookup yields CDR1 ENHRY and CDR2 SYGVKD. CDR3 size: 13 residues. CDR3 bases: TGTGCCATCAGTGACTCGACAGGGGATGAGCAGTTCTTC. Translated: CAISDSTGDEQFF.

This chain connects TRBV2 to TRBJ2-7, with unresolved D. This CDR3 spans 12 amino acids. Deletions cut 3 bases from V and 3 bases from J, with 6 bases between. The germline CDR1 and CDR2 sequences are SNHLY and FYNNEI. CDR3 residues: CASSDNYYEQYF. CDR3 nucleotide sequence: TGTGCCAGCAGTGATAATTACTACGAGCAGTACTTC.

This chain connects TRBV18 to TRBJ2-1; a weak D match, TRBD1 (5 bases). This CDR3 has 15 amino acids. Germline CDR1 KGHSH, CDR2 LQKENI. V was cut by 6 bases and J by 10 bases, with 22 bases left in between. The CDR3 DNA follows: TGTGCCAGCTCTTCCAATGAGGCAGGGTGCGAGGAGCAGTTCTTC. This encodes CASSSNEAGCEEQFF.

This chain connects TRBV5-1 to TRBJ2-7; 9 nucleotides align to TRBD1. V was pared by 4 bases and J by 1 base, with 3 bases of the junction left unmatched. The germline gives CDR1 SGHRS, CDR2 YFSETQ. The CDR3 is made up of 14 amino acids. CDR3 amino acids: CASSPGQGSYEQYF. CDR3 DNA sequence: TGCGCCAGCAGCCCGGGACAGGGTTCCTACGAGCAGTACTTC.

This clone was detected only a few times. One junction end disagrees with the germline gene, perhaps due to a read error. This chain joins TRBV4-1 and TRBJ2-2, with a weak D call TRBD2 (5 bases). CDR1 is MGHRA and CDR2 is YSYEKL in the germline V gene. CDR3 size: 13 residues. Here the CDR3 DNA reads TGCGCCAGCGGCCAGGACTTCACCGGGGAGCTGTTTTTT. Translating gives CASGQDFTGELFF.

Remarks on this clone: Germline and junction disagree at one end, which may indicate a read error. This chain links TRBV19 with TRBJ2-7; no firm D call. The germline V gene has CDR1 LNHDA and CDR2 SQIVND (reference sequence). This CDR3 comprises 14 residues. The CDR3 region is CASSIPSTSSEQYF. The CDR3 DNA is TGTGCCAGTAGTATACCGTCTACCTCCTCCGAGCAGTACTTC.

This sequence joins TRBV5-5 and TRBJ2-7, with D possibly matching TRBD1 (6 bases). This CDR3 contains 13 residues. In germline, CDR1 is SGHKS, CDR2 YYEKEE (reference sequence). Trimming cost V 4 bases and J 4 bases, with 12 bases left between them. In nucleotides, the CDR3 is TGTGCCAGCAGCCCTGGGACACCATACGAGCAGTACTTC. As protein: CASSPGTPYEQYF.

The genes are TRBV5-4 and TRBJ2-5, with 9 bases lining up with TRBD2. V gave up 1 base and J gave up 4 bases; unmatched junction bases: 5. The germline V gene has CDR1 SGHNT and CDR2 YYREEE (reference sequence). There are 15 residues in the CDR3. This CDR3 is CASSLTAGGPETQYF. Here the CDR3 DNA reads TGTGCCAGCAGCTTGACGGCGGGGGGGCCAGAGACCCAGTACTTC.